The entry that follows covers one TCR beta chain sequence. The sample comes from a study of blood T cell repertoires in COVID-19. TCRdb keeps only in-frame clones here, not all; method: immunoSEQ multiplex PCR. The sample holds 260,000 or so clones, around 85% seen once. Categorization into cohorts depended on clinical history that participants reported. Germline V lookup: CDR1 MDHEN, CDR2 SYDVKM. This CDR3 comprises 15 residues. V lost 7 bases and J lost 6; bases outside the gene matches: 9. Sequencing was performed on PBMCs or T cells enriched from blood (not recorded which). The clonotype originates from a woman between 45 and 65 years old who had recovered from COVID-19. The chain combines TRBV28 with TRBJ2-7; 13 bases match TRBD2. The CDR3 loop reads CASKTGTSGKGEQYF. As DNA, the CDR3 is TGTGCCAGCAAAACCGGGACTAGCGGGAAAGGCGAGCAGTACTTC. Variable domain in full (rest from reference TRBV28 and TRBJ2-7): DVKVTQSSRYLVKRTGEKVFLECVQDMDHENMFWYRQDPGLGLRLIYFSYDVKMKEKGDIPEGYSVSREKKERFSLILESASTNQTSMYLCASKTGTSGKGEQYFGPGTRLTVT.